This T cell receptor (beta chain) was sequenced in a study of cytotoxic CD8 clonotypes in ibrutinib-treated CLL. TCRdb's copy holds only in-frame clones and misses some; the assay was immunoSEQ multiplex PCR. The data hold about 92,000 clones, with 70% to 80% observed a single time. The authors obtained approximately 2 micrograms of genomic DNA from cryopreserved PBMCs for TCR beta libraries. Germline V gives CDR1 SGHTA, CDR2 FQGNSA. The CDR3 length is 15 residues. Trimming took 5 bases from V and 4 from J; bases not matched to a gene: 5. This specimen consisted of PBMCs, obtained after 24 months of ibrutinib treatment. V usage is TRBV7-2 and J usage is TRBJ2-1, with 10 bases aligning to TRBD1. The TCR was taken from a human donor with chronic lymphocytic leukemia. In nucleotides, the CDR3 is TGTGCCAGCAGCCCCCGGACAGGGGGGTACAATGAGCAGTTCTTC. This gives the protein CASSPRTGGYNEQFF.